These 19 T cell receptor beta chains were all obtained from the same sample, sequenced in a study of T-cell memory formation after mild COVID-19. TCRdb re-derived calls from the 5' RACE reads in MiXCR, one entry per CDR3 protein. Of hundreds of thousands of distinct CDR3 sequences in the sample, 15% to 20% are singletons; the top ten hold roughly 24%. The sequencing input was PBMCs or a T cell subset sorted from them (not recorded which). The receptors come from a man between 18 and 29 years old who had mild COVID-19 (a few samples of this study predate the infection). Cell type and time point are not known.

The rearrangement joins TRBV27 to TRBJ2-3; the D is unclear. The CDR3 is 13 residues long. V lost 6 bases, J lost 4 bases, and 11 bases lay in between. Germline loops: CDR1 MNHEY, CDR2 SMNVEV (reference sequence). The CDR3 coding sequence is TGTGCCAGCAGCCGGACCGGTCCAGATACGCAGTATTTT. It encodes CASSRTGPDTQYF.

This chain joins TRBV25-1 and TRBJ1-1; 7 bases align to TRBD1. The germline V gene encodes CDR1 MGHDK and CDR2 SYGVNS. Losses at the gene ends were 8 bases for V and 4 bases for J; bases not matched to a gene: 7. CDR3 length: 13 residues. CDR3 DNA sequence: TGTGCCAGCGGATTATCAGGGGGCACTGAAGCTTTCTTT. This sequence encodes CASGLSGGTEAFF.

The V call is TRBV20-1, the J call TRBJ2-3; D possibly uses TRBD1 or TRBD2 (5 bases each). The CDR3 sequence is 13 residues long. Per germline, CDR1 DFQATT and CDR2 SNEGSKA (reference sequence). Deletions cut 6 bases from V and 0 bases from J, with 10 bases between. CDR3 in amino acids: CSAAGASTDTQYF. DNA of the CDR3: TGCAGTGCCGCCGGGGCTAGCACAGATACGCAGTATTTT.

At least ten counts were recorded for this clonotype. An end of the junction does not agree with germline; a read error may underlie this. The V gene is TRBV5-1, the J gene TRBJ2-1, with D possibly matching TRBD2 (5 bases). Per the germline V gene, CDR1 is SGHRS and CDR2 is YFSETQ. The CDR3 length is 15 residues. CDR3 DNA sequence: TGTGCCAGCAGCCTAGGAGGAAGCTCCTACAATGAGCAGTTCTTC. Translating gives CASSLGGSSYNEQFF.

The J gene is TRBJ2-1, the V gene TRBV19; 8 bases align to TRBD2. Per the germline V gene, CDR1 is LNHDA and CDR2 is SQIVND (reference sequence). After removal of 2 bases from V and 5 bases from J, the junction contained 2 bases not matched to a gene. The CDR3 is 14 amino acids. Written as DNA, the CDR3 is TGTGCCAGTAGTATAAGACTAGCGCACAATGAGCAGTTCTTC. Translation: CASSIRLAHNEQFF. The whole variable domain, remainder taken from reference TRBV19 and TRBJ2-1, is DGGITQSPKYLFRKEGQNVTLSCEQNLNHDAMYWYRQDPGQGLRLIYYSQIVNDFQKGDIAEGYSVSREKKESFPLTVTSAQKNPTAFYLCASSIRLAHNEQFFGPGTRLTVL.

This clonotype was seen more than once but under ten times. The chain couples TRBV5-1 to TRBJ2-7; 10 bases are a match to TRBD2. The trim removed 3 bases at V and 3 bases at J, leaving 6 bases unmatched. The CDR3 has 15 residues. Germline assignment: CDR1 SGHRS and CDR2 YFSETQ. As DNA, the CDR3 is TGCGCCAGCAGCTGGAGGGTAGCGGGGGGCTACGAGCAGTACTTC. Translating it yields CASSWRVAGGYEQYF.

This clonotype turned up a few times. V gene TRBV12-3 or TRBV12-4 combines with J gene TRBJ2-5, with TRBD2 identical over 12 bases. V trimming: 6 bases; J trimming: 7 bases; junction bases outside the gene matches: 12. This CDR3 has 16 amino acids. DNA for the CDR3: TGTGCCAGCAGCCAACTAGCGGGGGGCCGGTCGGGGACCCAGTACTTC. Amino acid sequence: CASSQLAGGRSGTQYF.

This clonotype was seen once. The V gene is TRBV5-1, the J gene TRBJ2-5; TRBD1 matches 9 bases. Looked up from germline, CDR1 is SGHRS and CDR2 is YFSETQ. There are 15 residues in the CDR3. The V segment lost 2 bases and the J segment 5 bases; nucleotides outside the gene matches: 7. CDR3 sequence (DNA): TGCGCCAGCAGCTTAGGACAGGGGATCGGCGAGACCCAGTACTTC. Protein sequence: CASSLGQGIGETQYF.

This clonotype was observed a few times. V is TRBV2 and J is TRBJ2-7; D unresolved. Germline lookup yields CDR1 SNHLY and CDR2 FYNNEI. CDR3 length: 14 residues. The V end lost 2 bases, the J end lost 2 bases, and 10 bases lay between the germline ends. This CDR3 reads CASSEQPRTYEQYV. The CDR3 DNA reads TGTGCCAGCAGTGAACAGCCCCGAACCTACGAGCAGTACGTC.

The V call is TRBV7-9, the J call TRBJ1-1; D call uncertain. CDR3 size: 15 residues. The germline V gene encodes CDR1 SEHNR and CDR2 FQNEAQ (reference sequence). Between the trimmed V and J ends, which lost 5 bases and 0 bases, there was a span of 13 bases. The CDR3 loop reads CASSAQSSVNTEAFF. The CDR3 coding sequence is TGTGCCAGCAGCGCGCAGTCGAGCGTGAACACTGAAGCTTTCTTT.

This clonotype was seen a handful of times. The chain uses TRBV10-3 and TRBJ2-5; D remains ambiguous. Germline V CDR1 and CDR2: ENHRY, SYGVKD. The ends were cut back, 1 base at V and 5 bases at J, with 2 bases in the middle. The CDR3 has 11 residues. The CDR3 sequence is CAISELETQYF. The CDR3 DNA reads TGTGCCATCAGTGAGTTGGAGACCCAGTACTTC.

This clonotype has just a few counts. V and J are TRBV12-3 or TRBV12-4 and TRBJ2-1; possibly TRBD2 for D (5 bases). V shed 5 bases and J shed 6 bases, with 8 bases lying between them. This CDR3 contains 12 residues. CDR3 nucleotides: TGTGCCAGCAGTCGGACTGGCAATGAGCAGTTCTTC. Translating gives CASSRTGNEQFF.

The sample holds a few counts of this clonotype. The DNA of the CDR3 is TGCGCCAGCAGCCCCCAGACAGGCACTAACTATGGCTACACCTTC. Translating gives CASSPQTGTNYGYTF. The chain couples TRBV5-1 to TRBJ1-2; weak D call: TRBD1 (6 bases). CDR1 is SGHRS, CDR2 YFSETQ, per germline. This CDR3 is 15 amino acids long. Trimming removed 4 bases from V and 0 bases from J, with 13 bases in between.

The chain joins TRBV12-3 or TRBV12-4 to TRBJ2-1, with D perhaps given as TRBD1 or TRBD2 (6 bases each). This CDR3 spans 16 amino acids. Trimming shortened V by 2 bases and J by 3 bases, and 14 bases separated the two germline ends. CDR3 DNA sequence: TGTGCCAGCAGTTTATCGGGGGCGCCCGGCTACAATGAGCAGTTCTTC. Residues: CASSLSGAPGYNEQFF.

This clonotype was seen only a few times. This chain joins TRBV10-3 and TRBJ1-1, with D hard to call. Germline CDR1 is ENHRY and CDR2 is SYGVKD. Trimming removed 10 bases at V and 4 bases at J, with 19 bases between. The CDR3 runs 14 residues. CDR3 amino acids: CATEPDLGGTEAFF. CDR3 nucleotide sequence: TGTGCCACGGAACCAGACCTGGGCGGCACTGAAGCTTTCTTT.

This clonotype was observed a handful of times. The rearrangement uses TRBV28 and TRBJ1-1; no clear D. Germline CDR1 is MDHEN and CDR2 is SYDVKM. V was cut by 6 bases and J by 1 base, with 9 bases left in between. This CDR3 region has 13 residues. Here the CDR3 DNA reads TGTGCCAGCAGCTACACAGAGAACACTGAAGCTTTCTTT. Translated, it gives CASSYTENTEAFF. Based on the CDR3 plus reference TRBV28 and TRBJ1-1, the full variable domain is DVKVTQSSRYLVKRTGEKVFLECVQDMDHENMFWYRQDPGLGLRLIYFSYDVKMKEKGDIPEGYSVSREKKERFSLILESASTNQTSMYLCASSYTENTEAFFGQGTRLTVV.

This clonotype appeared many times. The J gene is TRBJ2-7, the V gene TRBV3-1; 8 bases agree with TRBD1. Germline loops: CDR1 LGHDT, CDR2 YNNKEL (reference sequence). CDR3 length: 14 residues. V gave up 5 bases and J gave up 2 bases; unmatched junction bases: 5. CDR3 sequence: CASSAGTGPYEQYF. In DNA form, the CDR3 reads TGTGCCAGCAGCGCCGGGACAGGACCCTACGAGCAGTACTTC.

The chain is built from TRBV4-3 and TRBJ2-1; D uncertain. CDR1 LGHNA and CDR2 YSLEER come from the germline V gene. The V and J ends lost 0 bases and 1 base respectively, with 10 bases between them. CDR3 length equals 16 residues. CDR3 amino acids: CASSQDLTVSYNEQFF. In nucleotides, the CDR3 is TGCGCCAGCAGCCAAGATCTAACAGTGTCCTACAATGAGCAGTTCTTC.

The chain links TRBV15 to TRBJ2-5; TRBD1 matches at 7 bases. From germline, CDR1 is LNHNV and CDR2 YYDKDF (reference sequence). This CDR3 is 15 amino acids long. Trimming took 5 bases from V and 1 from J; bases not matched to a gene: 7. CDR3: CATSARQGLQETQYF. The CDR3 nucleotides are TGTGCCACCAGCGCGCGACAGGGCCTCCAAGAGACCCAGTACTTC.